This entry lists 12 T cell receptor beta chains sequenced from one sample in a study of blood T cell repertoires in COVID-19. Sequencing used immunoSEQ multiplex PCR; TCRdb keeps in-frame clones, though not all of them. This table has approximately 150,000 clones, roughly 82% appearing once. The sample taken for sequencing was peripheral blood. The receptors stem from a human donor with acute or convalescent COVID-19. The donor label of this sample is uncertain.

The CDR3 spells CSALGRGEAFF. The CDR3 nucleotides read TGCAGTGCGCTAGGAAGAGGTGAAGCTTTCTTT. This chain connects TRBV20-1 to TRBJ1-1; unclear D gene. Trimming pared 6 bases from V and 7 bases from J, leaving 12 bases between. The CDR3 extends over 11 amino acids. The germline CDR1 and CDR2 sequences are DFQATT and SNEGSKA (reference sequence).

This sequence joins TRBV12-3 or TRBV12-4 and TRBJ1-4, with 8 bases aligning to TRBD1. This CDR3 contains 13 residues. Germline trimming cut 6 bases from V and 8 bases from J; bases unmatched to any gene: 5. This chain's CDR3 is CASSQGAGEKLFF. The DNA for the CDR3 is TGTGCCAGCAGCCAGGGGGCAGGGGAAAAACTGTTTTTT.

The CDR3 coding sequence is TGTGCCAGCAGGGCCAGGGATATGTACTATGGCTACACCTTC. Protein: CASRARDMYYGYTF. This chain connects TRBV6-5 to TRBJ1-2, with D tentatively TRBD1 (5 bases). Trimming left V 6 bases short and J 3 bases short, with 14 bases between. From germline, CDR1 is MNHEY and CDR2 SVGAGI. This CDR3 is 14 amino acids long.

This sequence joins TRBV6-1 and TRBJ1-1; D is perhaps TRBD1 (6 bases). This CDR3 comprises 13 residues. Trimming shortened V by 1 base and J by 5 bases, and 8 bases separated the two germline ends. CDR1 and CDR2 (germline): MNHNS, SASEGT. CDR3 loop: CASSEVQGTEAFF. CDR3 DNA sequence: TGTGCCAGCAGTGAAGTACAGGGAACTGAAGCTTTCTTT.

The genes are TRBV4-2 and TRBJ1-5, with a possible D match to TRBD1 (6 bases). CDR1 and CDR2 (germline): LGHNA, YNFKEQ. Trimming removed 2 bases at V and 7 bases at J, with 15 bases between. The CDR3 has 15 amino acids. The DNA for the CDR3 is TGTGCCAGCAGCCAAACCCCAGGGGCAGAGCAGCCCCAGCATTTT. Translating it yields CASSQTPGAEQPQHF.

The chain joins TRBV2 to TRBJ1-2; 8 bases are shared with TRBD1. Per the germline V gene, CDR1 is SNHLY and CDR2 is FYNNEI. With V trimmed by 2 bases and J by 8 bases, 4 bases remained unmatched. The CDR3 consists of 13 residues. In nucleotides, the CDR3 is TGTGCCAGCAGTGAACAGGGGGCGCGGGGCTACACCTTC. Its protein product is CASSEQGARGYTF.

V is TRBV20-1 and J is TRBJ1-2, with D unresolved. The CDR3 is 15 residues long. Trimming stripped 3 bases from V and 1 base from J, with 15 bases between. The germline V gene has CDR1 DFQATT and CDR2 SNEGSKA (reference sequence). As DNA, the CDR3 is TGCAGTGCTAGTCCCCCCACCGGGGTTAACTATGGCTACACCTTC. This encodes CSASPPTGVNYGYTF.

The chain recombines TRBV19 with TRBJ1-2; 9 bases line up with TRBD1. Per germline, CDR1 LNHDA and CDR2 SQIVND (reference sequence). V lost 7 bases, J lost 5 bases, and 8 bases stayed unmatched. The CDR3 is 14 amino acids. CDR3: CASIRGTGIYGYTF. The CDR3 nucleotides read TGTGCCAGTATCAGGGGGACAGGGATTTATGGCTACACCTTC.

The chain employs TRBV19 and TRBJ1-5; D may be TRBD1 (6 bases). This CDR3 has 17 amino acids. Trimming pared 3 bases from V and 0 bases from J, leaving 15 bases between. Germline lookup yields CDR1 LNHDA and CDR2 SQIVND (reference sequence). In nucleotides, the CDR3 is TGTGCCAGTAGTATCTCCCGACAGGCCCCTAGCAATCAGCCCCAGCATTTT. Translated, it gives CASSISRQAPSNQPQHF.

The J gene is TRBJ1-2, the V gene TRBV25-1; D remains ambiguous. The ends were cut back, 2 bases at V and 7 bases at J, with 8 bases in the middle. Per germline, CDR1 MGHDK and CDR2 SYGVNS. The CDR3 sequence is 12 residues long. Written as DNA, the CDR3 is TGTGCCAGCAGTGAAGAGGCCTTTGGCTACACCTTC. It codes for CASSEEAFGYTF.

This chain links TRBV6-5 with TRBJ1-4, with 11 bases aligning to TRBD1. The V segment lost 6 bases and the J segment 7 bases; nucleotides outside the gene matches: 7. Germline CDR1 reads MNHEY; CDR2 reads SVGAGI. The CDR3 extends over 15 amino acids. The CDR3 DNA sequence: TGTGCCAGCAGCCGCGGGACAGGGGGACGTGAAAAACTGTTTTTT. Its protein is CASSRGTGGREKLFF.

This chain connects TRBV15 to TRBJ2-7; TRBD1 might be the D (5 bases). CDR1 is LNHNV, CDR2 YYDKDF, per germline (reference sequence). The CDR3 contains 14 residues. Trimming removed 0 bases from V and 5 bases from J, with 11 bases in between. This CDR3 reads CATSREATGDEQYF. The CDR3 nucleotides read TGTGCCACCAGCAGAGAGGCCACAGGCGACGAGCAGTACTTC. Looking up the rest from reference TRBV15 and TRBJ2-7 gives the full variable domain: DAMVIQNPRYQVTQFGKPVTLSCSQTLNHNVMYWYQQKSSQAPKLLFHYYDKDFNNEADTPDNFQSRRPNTSFCFLDIRSPGLGDTAMYLCATSREATGDEQYFGPGTRLTVT.